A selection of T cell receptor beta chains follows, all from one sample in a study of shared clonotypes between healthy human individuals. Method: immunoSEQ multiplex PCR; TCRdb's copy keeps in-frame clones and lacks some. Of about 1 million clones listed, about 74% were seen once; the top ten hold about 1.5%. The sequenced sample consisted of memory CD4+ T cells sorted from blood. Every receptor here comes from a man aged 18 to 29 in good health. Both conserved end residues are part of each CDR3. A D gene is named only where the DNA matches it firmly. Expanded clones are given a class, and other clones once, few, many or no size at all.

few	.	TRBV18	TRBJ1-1	CASSKEGNTEAFF	TGTGCCAGCTCAAAGGAGGGGAACACTGAAGCTTTCTTT
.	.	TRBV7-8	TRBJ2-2	CASSLARVDTGELFF	TGTGCCAGCAGCTTAGCCAGGGTTGACACCGGGGAGCTGTTTTTT
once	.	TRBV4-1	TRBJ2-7	CASSQEEGYEQYF	TGCGCCAGCAGCCAAGAGGAGGGGTACGAGCAGTACTTC
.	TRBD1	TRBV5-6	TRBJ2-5	CASSRQGERETQYF	TGTGCCAGCAGCAGACAGGGAGAGAGGGAGACCCAGTACTTC
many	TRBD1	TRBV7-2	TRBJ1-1	CASSLASAQGVTEAFF	TGTGCCAGCAGCTTAGCGTCAGCCCAGGGGGTCACTGAAGCTTTCTTT
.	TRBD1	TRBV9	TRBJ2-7	CASSVGDSHSYEQYF	TGTGCCAGCAGCGTAGGGGACAGTCATTCTTACGAGCAGTACTTC
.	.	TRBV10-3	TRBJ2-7	CATLMDSLSYEQYF	TGTGCCACCCTAATGGACAGCCTCTCCTACGAGCAGTACTTC
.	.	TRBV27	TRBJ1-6	CASSTTYNSPLHF	TGTGCCAGCAGTACGACATATAATTCACCCCTCCACTTT
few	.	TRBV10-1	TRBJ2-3	CASSGGVTQYF	TGCGCCAGCAGTGGGGGTGTTACGCAGTATTTT
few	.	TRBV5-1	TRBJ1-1	CASSLAYTGTEAFF	TGCGCCAGCAGCTTGGCTTATACCGGCACTGAAGCTTTCTTT
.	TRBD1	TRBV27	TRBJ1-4	CASSLRTGRREKLFF	TGTGCCAGCAGTTTGCGGACAGGGAGGCGAGAAAAACTGTTTTTT
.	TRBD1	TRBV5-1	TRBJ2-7	CASGTGHSYEQYF	TGCGCCAGCGGGACAGGGCACTCCTACGAGCAGTACTTC
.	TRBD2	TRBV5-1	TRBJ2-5	CASSLVAGGRETQYF	TGCGCCAGCAGCTTGGTGGCGGGAGGGCGGGAGACCCAGTACTTC
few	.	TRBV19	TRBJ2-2	CASSPNGGNTGELFF	TGTGCCAGTAGTCCTAATGGAGGGAACACCGGGGAGCTGTTTTTT
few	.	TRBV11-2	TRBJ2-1	CASSVIRVNEQFF	TGTGCCAGCAGCGTCATCAGAGTCAATGAGCAGTTCTTC
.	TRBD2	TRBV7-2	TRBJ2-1	CASSFAREAIEQFF	TGTGCCAGCAGCTTCGCGCGGGAGGCGATTGAGCAGTTCTTC
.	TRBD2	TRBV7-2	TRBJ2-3	CASSGRPGLAGVADTQYF	TGTGCCAGCAGCGGCCGACCGGGACTAGCGGGAGTGGCAGATACGCAGTATTTT
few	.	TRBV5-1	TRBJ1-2	CASSLDQGPYGYTF	TGCGCCAGCAGCTTGGATCAGGGACCCTATGGCTACACCTTC
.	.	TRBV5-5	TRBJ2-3	CASSQTQAGAADTQYF	TGTGCCAGCAGCCAAACTCAGGCAGGGGCGGCAGATACGCAGTATTTT
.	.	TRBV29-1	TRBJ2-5	CSVRSGQETQYF	TGCAGCGTTCGCTCAGGCCAAGAGACCCAGTACTTC
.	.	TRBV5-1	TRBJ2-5	CASSLGSGLETQYF	TGCGCCAGCAGCTTGGGGTCAGGGTTAGAGACCCAGTACTTC
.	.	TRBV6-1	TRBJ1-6	CASTRQRVDSPLHF	TGTGCCAGCACCAGACAGAGGGTAGATTCACCCCTCCACTTT
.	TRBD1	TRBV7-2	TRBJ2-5	CASTRSGTGVGETQYF	TGTGCCAGTACTAGGTCCGGGACAGGGGTCGGGGAGACCCAGTACTTC
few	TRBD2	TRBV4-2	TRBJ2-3	CASSLSVGLAGKDTQYF	TGTGCCAGCAGCTTGAGCGTCGGACTAGCGGGCAAAGATACGCAGTATTTT
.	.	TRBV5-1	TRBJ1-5	CASSPGSSGGNQPQHF	TGCGCCAGCAGCCCAGGGAGCTCCGGCGGCAATCAGCCCCAGCATTTT
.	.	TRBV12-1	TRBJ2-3	CASSFRPPCLDTQYF	TGTGCCAGCAGCTTTAGGCCTCCTTGTTTGGATACGCAGTATTTT
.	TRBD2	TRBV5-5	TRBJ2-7	CASSPGMREGSEQYF	TGTGCCAGCAGCCCGGGGATGCGGGAGGGCTCCGAGCAGTACTTC
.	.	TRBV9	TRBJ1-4	CASSVGTKGGAEKLFF	TGTGCCAGCAGCGTAGGGACAAAGGGGGGCGCTGAAAAACTGTTTTTT
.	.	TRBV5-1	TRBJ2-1	CASSLTGPYNEQFF	TGCGCCAGCAGCTTGACGGGGCCCTACAATGAGCAGTTCTTC
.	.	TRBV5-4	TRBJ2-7	CASSLEVSRAYEQYF	TGTGCCAGCAGCTTGGAGGTTAGCAGGGCCTACGAGCAGTACTTC
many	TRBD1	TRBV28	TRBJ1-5	CASSLGTGSNQPQHF	TGTGCCAGCAGTTTGGGGACAGGGAGCAATCAGCCCCAGCATTTT
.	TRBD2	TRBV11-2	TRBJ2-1	CASSLTSGSARYNEQFF	TGTGCCAGCAGCTTGACTAGCGGTTCCGCCCGGTACAATGAGCAGTTCTTC
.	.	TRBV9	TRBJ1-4	CASSLGEANEKLFF	TGTGCCAGCAGCCTAGGAGAGGCTAATGAAAAACTGTTTTTT
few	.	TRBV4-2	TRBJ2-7	CASSQELFLYEQYF	TGTGCCAGCAGCCAAGAGTTGTTCCTCTACGAGCAGTACTTC
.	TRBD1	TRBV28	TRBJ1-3	CASSLYGGGGGNTIYF	TGTGCCAGCAGTTTATACGGAGGGGGCGGTGGAAACACCATATATTTT
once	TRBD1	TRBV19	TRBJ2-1	CASGQGRYNEQFF	TGTGCCAGTGGACAGGGGAGGTACAATGAGCAGTTCTTC
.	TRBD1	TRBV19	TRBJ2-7	CASSIGQGTYEQYF	TGTGCCAGTAGTATAGGACAGGGGACCTACGAGCAGTACTTC
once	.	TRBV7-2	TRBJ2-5	CASSLQGRETQYF	TGTGCCAGCAGCTTACAGGGTAGAGAGACCCAGTACTTC
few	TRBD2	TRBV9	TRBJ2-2	CASSPGLAGTGELFF	TGTGCCAGCAGCCCAGGACTAGCGGGCACCGGGGAGCTGTTTTTT
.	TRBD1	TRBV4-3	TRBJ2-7	CASSQASGQGLPSSYEQYF	TGCGCCAGCAGCCAAGCAAGTGGACAGGGTCTGCCGAGCTCCTACGAGCAGTACTTC
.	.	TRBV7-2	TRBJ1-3	CASSPRQAVGNTIYF	TGTGCCAGCAGCCCACGACAGGCAGTGGGAAACACCATATATTTT
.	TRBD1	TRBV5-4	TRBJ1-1	CASSPNPGGAGNTEAFF	TGTGCCAGCAGCCCTAATCCAGGGGGCGCCGGGAACACTGAAGCTTTCTTT
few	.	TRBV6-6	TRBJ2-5	CASNAMGLETQYF	TGTGCCAGCAACGCTATGGGATTAGAGACCCAGTACTTC
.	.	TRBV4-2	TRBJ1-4	CASSQVGGTNEKLFF	TGTGCCAGCAGCCAAGTCGGGGGAACTAATGAAAAACTGTTTTTT
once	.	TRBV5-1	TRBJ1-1	CASSSDGGKGAEAFF	TGCGCCAGCAGCTCGGATGGAGGAAAGGGGGCTGAAGCTTTCTTT